This T cell receptor (beta chain) appears in the sequencing data of a study of molecular identifiers for immune sequencing clone quantification. About the study: Replicate RNA came from about 20,000 or 100,000 naive CD8 cells and was split five ways, and four parts were sequenced.

On this clonotype itself: At one end, the junction sequence differs from germline, possibly due to a read error.

From the PCR reads, TCRdb called clonotypes with MiXCR, one entry per CDR3 protein. The sample contains roughly 300,000 distinct CDR3 sequences, roughly a quarter of which appear only once. This CDR3 spans 15 amino acids. Germline values: CDR1 MDHEN, CDR2 SYDVKM. The source is a human donor in good health. Some libraries in this study had Jurkat cell RNA spiked in. The rearrangement links TRBV28 to TRBJ2-5, with 10 bases matching TRBD1. The sequenced sample was naive CD8+ T cells from blood, with Jurkat cell RNA spiked in. Subset denoted: FACS-sorted CD8+CD4-CCR7+CD45RA+ naive T cells. The CDR3 here is CAGRSQGQGKETQYF. The CDR3 DNA is TGTGCCGGCAGATCCCAGGGACAGGGGAAAGAGACCCAGTACTTC.